The present T cell receptor (beta chain) was sequenced within a study of blood T cell repertoires in COVID-19. The V and J ends lost 0 bases and 7 bases respectively, with 19 bases between them. The CDR3 runs to 16 residues. CDR1 is SGDLS and CDR2 is YYNGEE in the germline V gene. Sequencing used immunoSEQ multiplex PCR; TCRdb keeps in-frame clones, though not all of them. The sample comprises under 85,000 clones, 85% of which are singletons, and 4% to 5.5% rests with the top ten. This clonotype was obtained from an elderly man with acute or convalescent COVID-19. Sequencing used peripheral blood. V gene TRBV9 combines with J gene TRBJ1-1; D might be TRBD1 (5 bases). The CDR3 region has the DNA TGTGCCAGCAGCGTAGGGCAGGGTCAAGGATACGGTGAAGCTTTCTTT. This codes for CASSVGQGQGYGEAFF.